The clone carrying this T cell receptor beta chain was observed a single time. Its antigen is as yet unknown. This record comes from a study of a mutant IDH1 vaccine in newly diagnosed glioma. Across the whole study: Visit V12 was conducted at week 35 as the safety follow-up. Visit V13 came later, at week 47.

Assay: immunoSEQ multiplex PCR; the TCRdb copy retains only in-frame clones and omits some. Found here are about 41,000 clones, around 89% of them singletons; the top ten hold approximately 1.6%. The junction had 0 bases not matched to a gene; V was cut back by 2 bases and J by 4 bases. The CDR3 extends over 16 amino acids. Per germline, CDR1 MRHNA and CDR2 SNTAGT. Time point noted: week 35, safety follow-up. Doses of 300 ug of mutant IDH1 20-mer peptide were given with topical imiquimod. This sample comprised PBMCs, obtained from a glioma patient whose treatment included an IDH1 peptide vaccine. The sequence was collected from a man in his forties with glioma. The chain recombines TRBV6-4 with TRBJ2-3; TRBD2 agrees at 16 bases. The CDR3 bases are TGTGCCAGCAGTGACGGGACTAGCGGGGGGGCAGATACGCAGTATTTT. Its translation: CASSDGTSGGADTQYF.